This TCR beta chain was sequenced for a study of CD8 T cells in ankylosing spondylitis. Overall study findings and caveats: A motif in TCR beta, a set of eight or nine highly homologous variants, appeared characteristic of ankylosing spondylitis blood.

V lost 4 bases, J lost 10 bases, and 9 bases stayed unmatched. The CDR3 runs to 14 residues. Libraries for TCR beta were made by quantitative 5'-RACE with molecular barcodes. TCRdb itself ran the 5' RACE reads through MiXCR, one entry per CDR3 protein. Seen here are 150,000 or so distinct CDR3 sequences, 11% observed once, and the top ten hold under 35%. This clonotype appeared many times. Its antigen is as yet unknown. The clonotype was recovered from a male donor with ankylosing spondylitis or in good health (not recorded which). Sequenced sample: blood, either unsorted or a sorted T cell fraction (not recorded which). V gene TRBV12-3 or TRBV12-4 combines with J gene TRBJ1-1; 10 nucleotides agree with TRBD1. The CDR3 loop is CASSSGTGVSGAFF. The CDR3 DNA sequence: TGTGCCAGCAGTTCGGGGACAGGGGTTAGTGGAGCTTTCTTT.